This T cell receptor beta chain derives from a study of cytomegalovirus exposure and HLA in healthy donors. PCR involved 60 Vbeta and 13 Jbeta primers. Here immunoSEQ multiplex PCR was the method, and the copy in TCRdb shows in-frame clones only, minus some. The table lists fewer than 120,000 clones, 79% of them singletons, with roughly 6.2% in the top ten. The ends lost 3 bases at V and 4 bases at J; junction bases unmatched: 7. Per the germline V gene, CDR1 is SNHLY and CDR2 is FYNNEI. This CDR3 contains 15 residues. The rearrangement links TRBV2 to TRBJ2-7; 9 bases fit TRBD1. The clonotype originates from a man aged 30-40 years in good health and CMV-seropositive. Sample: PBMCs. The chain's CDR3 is CASSDDGQGSYEQYF. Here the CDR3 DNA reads TGTGCCAGCAGTGACGACGGACAGGGGTCATACGAGCAGTACTTC.